These 30 T cell receptor beta chains were sequenced from one sample in a study of T-cell reconstitution after alpha-beta-depleted transplantation in children (dated by TCRdb to about 2016). What this sample's treatment or condition label stands for: allogeneic hematopoietic cell transplantation with graft depleted of TCRalphabeta T cells and CD19 B cells. Receptor libraries were prepared by PCR. Reads for this sample came from an Illumina HiSeq 2500. TCR library preparation used molecular barcoding, with unique molecular identifiers applied to normalize quantification of the TCRbeta repertoire. TCRdb reprocessed the public reads (quality trimming at Q25 with fastp, clone calling with MiXCR) and kept in-frame beta chains. Each CDR3 protein gets just one entry, which takes the most common genes and DNA from the rows behind it. This sample has some 840,000 distinct CDR3 sequences in its table, and roughly 15% of those were observed once. Around 4.5% of the sample is taken by the ten largest.

The specimen was PBMCs, mostly from graft donor cells, collected 360 days after TCRalphabeta/CD19-depleted stem cell transplant. These receptors were collected from a male patient under 18 who had a stem cell transplant for acute lymphoblastic leukemia, so the T cells may come from the graft donor.

J is TRBJ1-1 and V is TRBV29-1; D is perhaps TRBD1 (5 bases). The germline CDR1 and CDR2 sequences are SQVTM and ANQGSEA. This CDR3 is built from 12 residues. The ends were cut back, 6 bases at V and 0 bases at J, with 8 bases in the middle. The CDR3 loop reads CSVGEVNTEAFF. The CDR3 DNA reads TGCAGCGTGGGGGAGGTGAACACTGAAGCTTTCTTT.

This clonotype was counted at least ten times. The gene calls are TRBV5-1 and TRBJ2-3; D unresolved. The V and J ends lost 3 bases and 2 bases respectively, with 7 bases between them. This CDR3 is 13 amino acids long. Germline-derived CDR1 and CDR2 are SGHRS and YFSETQ. The CDR3 nucleotides read TGCGCCAGCAGCTCCCTCTACACAGATACGCAGTATTTT. As protein: CASSSLYTDTQYF. The whole variable domain, remainder taken from reference TRBV5-1 and TRBJ2-3, is KAGVTQTPRYLIKTRGQQVTLSCSPISGHRSVSWYQQTPGQGLQFLFEYFSETQRNKGNFPGRFSGRQFSNSRSEMNVSTLELGDSALYLCASSSLYTDTQYFGPGTRLTVL.

The chain links TRBV7-9 to TRBJ1-5, with TRBD1 as a possible D gene (6 bases). This CDR3 has 15 amino acids. Germline CDR1 and CDR2: SEHNR and FQNEAQ (reference sequence). Trimming removed 3 bases at V and 2 bases at J, with 11 bases between. The CDR3, as DNA: TGTGCCAGCAGCTTCGGGGGCTCTGGCAATCAGCCCCAGCATTTT. Translation gives CASSFGGSGNQPQHF.

The J gene is TRBJ2-3, the V gene TRBV30, with D unresolved. V lost 8 bases, J lost 2 bases, and 11 bases lay in between. This CDR3 is 12 amino acids long. Per the germline V gene, CDR1 is GTSNPN and CDR2 is SVGIG (reference sequence). The CDR3 region is CAGAQITDTQYF. CDR3 DNA: TGTGCCGGAGCCCAGATCACAGATACGCAGTATTTT.

Concerning this clonotype itself: One base away lies a much larger clone, so this may be a sequencing read error. The CDR3 ends on some other residue instead of the conserved phenylalanine or tryptophan, so this is likely a read error. The chain uses TRBV5-1 and TRBJ2-1; 9 bases map to TRBD2. V lost 0 bases to trimming and J lost 9 bases; unmatched junction nucleotides: 7. Germline CDR1 reads SGHRS; CDR2 reads YFSETQ. The CDR3 contains 15 residues. In DNA form, the CDR3 reads TGCGCCAGCAGCTTGGAGGCGGGAGGGCCGGGTGAGCAGTTCCTC. This codes for CASSLEAGGPGEQFL.

This clonotype was counted a few times. The chain recombines TRBV12-5 with TRBJ2-1; the D is unclear. V was cut by 5 bases and J by 8 bases, with 13 bases left in between. There are 13 residues in the CDR3. Germline values: CDR1 LGHNT, CDR2 FRNRAP. This CDR3 is CASGVPSYHEQFF. The CDR3 nucleotides read TGTGCTAGTGGTGTGCCTAGTTACCATGAGCAGTTCTTC. Looking up the rest from reference TRBV12-5 and TRBJ2-1 gives the full variable domain: DARVTQTPRHKVTEMGQEVTMRCQPILGHNTVFWYRQTMMQGLELLAYFRNRAPLDDSGMPKDRFSAEMPDATLATLKIQPSEPRDSAVYFCASGVPSYHEQFFGPGTRLTVL.

The rearrangement joins TRBV7-9 to TRBJ1-1; tentative D call: TRBD1 (5 bases). Germline CDR1 and CDR2: SEHNR and FQNEAQ (reference sequence). V gave up 3 bases and J gave up 5 bases, with 13 bases separating them. The CDR3 consists of 14 residues. CDR3 loop: CASSFQGTGTEAFF. CDR3 DNA: TGTGCCAGCAGCTTCCAAGGGACGGGTACTGAAGCTTTCTTT. Combining the CDR3 with reference TRBV7-9 and TRBJ1-1 gives the whole variable domain DTGVSQNPRHKITKRGQNVTFRCDPISEHNRLYWYRQTLGQGPEFLTYFQNEAQLEKSRLLSDRFSAERPKGSFSTLEIQRTEQGDSAMYLCASSFQGTGTEAFFGQGTRLTVV.

This clonotype was seen a handful of times. This chain uses TRBV7-9 with TRBJ2-1; 10 positions match TRBD2. Germline lookup yields CDR1 SEHNR and CDR2 FQNEAQ (reference sequence). Unmatched junction bases numbered 12, after V lost 6 bases and J lost 7 bases. This CDR3 spans 16 amino acids. Written as DNA, the CDR3 is TGTGCCAGCAGGTATCAAGCGGGAGGGGCTTCGAATGAGCAGTTCTTC. Its translation is CASRYQAGGASNEQFF.

The chain recombines TRBV7-8 with TRBJ2-2, with D perhaps matching TRBD1 (5 bases). The CDR3 consists of 15 residues. Germline V CDR1 and CDR2: SGHVS, FQNEAQ. V lost 5 bases, J lost 4 bases, and 14 bases lay in between. The CDR3 loop reads CASSLDWGGTGELFF. The DNA of the CDR3 is TGTGCCAGCAGCCTCGACTGGGGCGGCACCGGGGAGCTGTTTTTT.

The chain recombines TRBV5-1 with TRBJ2-4; TRBD1 might be the D (6 bases). The ends were cut back, 5 bases at V and 0 bases at J, with 18 bases in the middle. Germline V CDR1 and CDR2: SGHRS, YFSETQ. This CDR3 contains 17 residues. CDR3 loop: CASSPQGQGIAKNIQYF. The CDR3 DNA is TGCGCCAGCAGTCCTCAGGGGCAGGGAATAGCCAAAAACATTCAGTACTTC.

This clonotype was seen a handful of times. The CDR3 protein is CASSPWPVYEQYF. The CDR3 coding sequence is TGTGCCAGCAGCCCCTGGCCGGTCTACGAGCAGTACTTC. V is TRBV7-9 and J is TRBJ2-7; D is unresolved. The CDR3 is 13 residues long. Trimming took off 5 bases at V and 3 bases at J, with 11 bases between the two ends. Germline V gives CDR1 SEHNR, CDR2 FQNEAQ (reference sequence).

A few counts support this clonotype. The chain has TRBV5-1 and TRBJ2-7; TRBD2 matches at 11 bases. After removal of 5 bases from V and 2 bases from J, the junction contained 9 bases not matched to a gene. CDR1 and CDR2 from the germline V gene are SGHRS and YFSETQ. This CDR3 has 16 amino acids. DNA of the CDR3: TGCGCCAGCAGGACAGATGTAGCGGGAGGGACCTACGAGCAGTACTTC. Its translation: CASRTDVAGGTYEQYF.

This clonotype was seen many times. This chain connects TRBV20-1 to TRBJ2-3; the match to TRBD2 covers 9 bases. CDR3 length: 15 amino acids. The V and J ends lost 6 bases and 7 bases, in that order; junction bases with no gene match: 14. Germline V gene data show CDR1 as DFQATT and CDR2 as SNEGSKA (reference sequence). Here the CDR3 reads CSAAEREAIRYTQYF. The CDR3 coding sequence is TGCAGTGCCGCGGAGCGGGAGGCCATTAGATATACGCAGTATTTT.

This clonotype was observed many times. The chain employs TRBV25-1 and TRBJ1-3; no definite D call. Germline CDR1 MGHDK, CDR2 SYGVNS. The CDR3 has 14 amino acids. Trimming took off 2 bases at V and 0 bases at J, with 5 bases between the two ends. As DNA, the CDR3 is TGTGCCAGCAGTGAAGAGGTCTCTGGAAACACCATATATTTT. The encoded protein is CASSEEVSGNTIYF.

The V call is TRBV7-9, the J call TRBJ1-4; no definite D call. The CDR3 consists of 14 residues. V was cut by 8 bases and J by 12 bases, with 22 bases left in between. Per germline, CDR1 SEHNR and CDR2 FQNEAQ (reference sequence). The CDR3 DNA is TGTGCCAGCTTGGGCCGGCCACATGACGGGGAACTGTTTTTT. Its protein is CASLGRPHDGELFF. The full variable domain, in which reference TRBV7-9 and TRBJ1-4 provide the parts outside the CDR3, is DTGVSQNPRHKITKRGQNVTFRCDPISEHNRLYWYRQTLGQGPEFLTYFQNEAQLEKSRLLSDRFSAERPKGSFSTLEIQRTEQGDSAMYLCASLGRPHDGELFFGSGTQLSVL.

This clonotype was found a few times. The CDR3 sequence: CATSSGTGLVTAFF. As DNA, the CDR3 is TGTGCCACCAGCAGCGGGACAGGGTTGGTGACAGCTTTCTTT. This chain links TRBV15 with TRBJ1-1; 9 bases agree with TRBD1. The V gene end was trimmed by 3 bases and the J gene end by 10 bases; junction bases not matched to a gene: 9. The CDR3 contains 14 residues. CDR1 LNHNV and CDR2 YYDKDF come from the germline V gene (reference sequence).

The table lists this clonotype with a few counts. The chain carries TRBV20-1 and TRBJ2-7; TRBD2 matches at 11 bases. V shed 0 bases, J shed 9 bases, and the junction held 10 bases outside the gene matches. Germline V lookup: CDR1 DFQATT, CDR2 SNEGSKA (reference sequence). The CDR3 covers 15 residues. CDR3 in amino acids: CSARDGATSGTGQYF. The CDR3 DNA sequence: TGCAGTGCTAGAGATGGCGCGACTAGCGGGACGGGGCAGTACTTC.

This clonotype was counted at least ten times. The chain combines TRBV20-1 with TRBJ2-3; 8 positions match TRBD1. CDR3 length equals 16 residues. The trim removed 0 bases at V and 4 bases at J, leaving 9 bases unmatched. The germline V gene has CDR1 DFQATT and CDR2 SNEGSKA (reference sequence). CDR3 in DNA: TGCAGTGCTAGAGATGTTGCAGGGGGCAGAGCAGATACGCAGTATTTT. Translation: CSARDVAGGRADTQYF.

The gene calls are TRBV2 and TRBJ1-3; maybe TRBD1 (6 bases). The CDR3 sequence is 17 residues long. Trimming stripped 3 bases from V and 0 bases from J, with 15 bases between. CDR1 is SNHLY and CDR2 is FYNNEI in the germline V gene. In DNA form, the CDR3 reads TGTGCCAGCAGTGAGAGGGGGTCCGAAAGCTCTGGAAACACCATATATTTT. Protein sequence: CASSERGSESSGNTIYF.

This clonotype was recorded once. The V and J genes are TRBV12-3 or TRBV12-4 and TRBJ2-3, with a tentative D call TRBD1 (6 bases). This CDR3 is 14 amino acids long. V lost 8 bases and J 5 bases, leaving 17 bases between the germline ends. The CDR3 is CASGRWGPVDTQYF. In DNA, the CDR3 is TGTGCCAGCGGCAGGTGGGGGCCAGTAGATACGCAGTATTTT.

The V call is TRBV6-2 or TRBV6-3, the J call TRBJ2-7; 7 bases are a match to TRBD2. This CDR3 is 13 amino acids long. V trimming: 7 bases; J trimming: 2 bases; junction bases outside the gene matches: 5. Germline-derived CDR1 and CDR2 are MNHEY and SVGEGT. The CDR3 here is CASTPSGTYEQYF. Written as DNA, the CDR3 is TGTGCCAGCACGCCTAGCGGTACCTACGAGCAGTACTTC.

This clonotype turned up a few times. CDR3 sequence reads: CASSYRLAESYEQYF. The CDR3 nucleotides read TGTGCCAGCAGCTACCGACTAGCCGAATCCTACGAGCAGTACTTC. The chain has TRBV7-2 and TRBJ2-7; 7 bases align to TRBD2. V lost 4 bases and J lost 1; bases outside the gene matches: 7. Germline assignment: CDR1 SGHTA and CDR2 FQGNSA. CDR3 length equals 15 residues.

This clonotype was seen a few times. The chain carries TRBV29-1 and TRBJ2-4; 7 bases are a match to TRBD1. Germline values: CDR1 SQVTM, CDR2 ANQGSEA. V shed 1 base and J 8 bases; nucleotides not matched to a gene: 2. There are 12 residues in the CDR3. CDR3 loop: CSVEGQGYIQYF. DNA of the CDR3: TGCAGCGTTGAAGGACAGGGTTACATTCAGTACTTC. The whole variable domain, remainder taken from reference TRBV29-1 and TRBJ2-4, is SAVISQKPSRDICQRGTSLTIQCQVDSQVTMMFWYRQQPGQSLTLIATANQGSEATYESGFVIDKFPISRPNLTFSTLTVSNMSPEDSSIYLCSVEGQGYIQYFGAGTRLSVL.

The V and J genes are TRBV28 and TRBJ2-7; 9 nucleotides align to TRBD1. This CDR3 region has 15 residues. J gave up 3 bases and V 6 bases, and 9 bases lay outside the gene matches. Germline CDR1 and CDR2: MDHEN and SYDVKM. CDR3 DNA: TGTGCCAGCAGGGCCGGGACAGGGTTGGGCTACGAGCAGTACTTC. It encodes CASRAGTGLGYEQYF. The entire variable domain, with the rest obtained from reference TRBV28 and TRBJ2-7, is as follows: DVKVTQSSRYLVKRTGEKVFLECVQDMDHENMFWYRQDPGLGLRLIYFSYDVKMKEKGDIPEGYSVSREKKERFSLILESASTNQTSMYLCASRAGTGLGYEQYFGPGTRLTVT.

The chain uses TRBV29-1 and TRBJ2-7, with 11 bases aligning to TRBD2. Germline V CDR1 and CDR2: SQVTM, ANQGSEA. This CDR3 is 16 amino acids long. Unmatched junction bases numbered 12, after V lost 4 bases and J lost 4 bases. Written as DNA, the CDR3 is TGCAGCGTTGGTGGGGACCCACTAGCGGGAGTGTACGAGCAGTACTTC. Translation gives CSVGGDPLAGVYEQYF.

This clonotype showed up many times. This sequence joins TRBV15 and TRBJ2-7, with D perhaps matching TRBD1 (7 bases). Per the germline V gene, CDR1 is LNHNV and CDR2 is YYDKDF (reference sequence). This CDR3 has 15 amino acids. The germline V and J ends were trimmed by 5 bases and 7 bases, with 21 bases remaining between them. DNA of the CDR3: TGTGCCACCAGCGAGCGACTAGGGGGCCTTTTGGAGCAGTACTTC. Translating gives CATSERLGGLLEQYF.

This clonotype has more than one count but fewer than ten. The CDR3 sequence is CASSFTREDTQYF. The CDR3, as DNA: TGTGCCAGCAGTTTTACTAGGGAAGATACGCAGTATTTT. This chain links TRBV13 with TRBJ2-3, with D perhaps TRBD2 (5 bases). Germline V CDR1 and CDR2: PRHDT, FYEKMQ (reference sequence). V lost 6 bases and J 5 bases, leaving 12 bases between the germline ends. CDR3 length equals 13 residues.

The chain joins TRBV7-9 to TRBJ2-5; the D is unclear. The CDR3 consists of 12 residues. V was clipped by 6 bases and J by 5 bases, with 10 bases between them. Germline CDR1 is SEHNR and CDR2 is FQNEAQ (reference sequence). CDR3 nucleotide sequence: TGTGCCAGCAGAACCCTTGGGGAGACCCAGTACTTC. Translating gives CASRTLGETQYF.

The CDR3 nucleotides read TGTGCCAGCAGGTCAGCTAGGAGGAAAATCTACGAGCAGTACTTC. It translates to CASRSARRKIYEQYF. The chain joins TRBV11-2 to TRBJ2-7; D is possibly TRBD2 (5 bases). CDR3 length: 15 residues. Germline CDR1 and CDR2: SGHAT and FQNNGV. The V gene lost 6 bases and the J gene lost 3 bases, with 18 bases spanning the gap.

This clonotype occurred a few times. This chain joins TRBV7-2 and TRBJ2-1; TRBD2 matches at 8 bases. The CDR3 is 15 amino acids. J gave up 8 bases and V 1 base, and 7 bases lay outside the gene matches. Germline CDR1 SGHTA, CDR2 FQGNSA. The CDR3 loop is CASSLVLAEGYEQFF. The CDR3 coding sequence is TGTGCCAGCAGCTTAGTACTAGCGGAGGGCTATGAGCAGTTCTTC.